A single sample is the source of the 3 T cell receptor beta chains below, sequenced in a study of blood T cell repertoires in COVID-19. TCRdb's copy holds only in-frame clones and misses some; the assay was immunoSEQ multiplex PCR. The table shows some 210,000 clones, with around 83% occurring only once. The source material was peripheral blood. Receptors originate from a man aged 50-60 years with active or convalescent COVID-19.

This CDR3 reads CASLVPGLAGGLTYNEQFF. The CDR3 bases are TGTGCCAGCTTAGTTCCGGGACTAGCGGGGGGCCTAACCTACAATGAGCAGTTCTTC. The rearrangement uses TRBV7-9 and TRBJ2-1; 15 nucleotides align to TRBD2. CDR1 is SEHNR and CDR2 is FQNEAQ in the germline V gene (reference sequence). The V segment lost 8 bases and the J segment 2 bases; nucleotides outside the gene matches: 13. This CDR3 has 19 residues. Full variable domain (missing parts from reference TRBV7-9 and TRBJ2-1): DTGVSQNPRHKITKRGQNVTFRCDPISEHNRLYWYRQTLGQGPEFLTYFQNEAQLEKSRLLSDRFSAERPKGSFSTLEIQRTEQGDSAMYLCASLVPGLAGGLTYNEQFFGPGTRLTVL.

The rearrangement joins TRBV5-4 to TRBJ1-4; maybe TRBD1 (5 bases). The CDR3 has 15 amino acids. Germline V lookup: CDR1 SGHNT, CDR2 YYREEE (reference sequence). Trimming left V 3 bases short and J 1 base short, with 10 bases between. CDR3 amino acids: CASSSRQRTNEKLFF. DNA of the CDR3: TGTGCCAGCAGCTCTAGACAGCGAACTAATGAAAAACTGTTTTTT.

This clone was observed a single time. The chain joins TRBV6-6 to TRBJ1-2; tentatively, D is TRBD1 (5 bases). CDR1 is MNHNY, CDR2 SVGAGI, per germline (reference sequence). The length of the CDR3 is 16 residues. Trimming removed 6 bases from V and 5 bases from J, with 22 bases in between. CDR3: CASSPDLGREDYGYTF. The CDR3 DNA reads as TGTGCCAGCAGCCCAGACCTGGGCAGGGAGGATTATGGCTACACCTTC.